Following are 27 T cell receptor beta chains from one sample sequenced in a study of T cell repertoires in cytomegalovirus infection. TCRdb re-derived calls from the reads in MiXCR, one entry per CDR3 protein. The data show 350,000 to 550,000 distinct CDR3 sequences, with approximately 30% seen just once and approximately 15% held by the top ten. Sequences were obtained from PBMCs. Receptors originate from a human donor in good health (CMV status not recorded). Some clones in this sample may be carry-over from other donors' samples.

This chain uses TRBV25-1 with TRBJ2-7; D ambiguous. V gave up 3 bases and J gave up 1 base, with 7 bases separating them. Germline V gene sequence: CDR1 MGHDK, CDR2 SYGVNS. The CDR3 covers 13 residues. CDR3 amino acids: CASSDVGSYEQYF. For the CDR3, the DNA is TGTGCCAGCAGTGATGTCGGGTCCTACGAGCAGTACTTC.

The gene calls are TRBV4-1 and TRBJ1-1; 9 positions agree with TRBD1. With V trimmed by 4 bases and J by 2 bases, 5 bases remained unmatched. Germline assignment: CDR1 MGHRA and CDR2 YSYEKL. The CDR3 totals 15 residues. Here the CDR3 DNA reads TGCGCCAGCAGCCGGCTACAGGGGGCAAACACTGAAGCTTTCTTT. Encoded protein: CASSRLQGANTEAFF.

This clonotype was counted many times. The rearrangement uses TRBV5-4 and TRBJ1-1; D uncertain. Germline values: CDR1 SGHNT, CDR2 YYREEE (reference sequence). The CDR3 sequence is 15 residues long. Trimming removed 2 bases at V and 2 bases at J, with 13 bases between. The DNA of the CDR3 is TGTGCCAGCAGCTTAGCCCAGAGTTCAAACACTGAAGCTTTCTTT. Translation: CASSLAQSSNTEAFF.

In regard to this clonotype: A read error may produce the germline difference seen at one junction end. V gene TRBV4-1 combines with J gene TRBJ1-2; tentatively, D is TRBD1 (6 bases). Germline CDR1 MGHRA, CDR2 YSYEKL. This CDR3 is built from 18 residues. CDR3 sequence (DNA): TGCGCCAGCAGCCAAGGAAGGACAGAGTCCCCGGGCAACTATGTCTACACCTTC. This gives the protein CASSQGRTESPGNYVYTF.

This clonotype was seen a handful of times. V is TRBV11-2 and J is TRBJ1-4; tentatively, D is TRBD1 (5 bases). The CDR3 totals 15 residues. Trimming took off 5 bases at V and 6 bases at J, with 16 bases between the two ends. Germline CDR1 and CDR2: SGHAT and FQNNGV. The DNA for the CDR3 is TGTGCCAGCAGCCGCGAGGGGATTCGCGATGAAAAACTGTTTTTT. The encoded protein is CASSREGIRDEKLFF.

The chain joins TRBV9 to TRBJ1-2; D uncertain. The V end was cut by 7 bases, the J end by 10 bases, with 20 bases between. Germline V gene lookup returns CDR1 SGDLS and CDR2 YYNGEE. The CDR3 covers 13 residues. This CDR3 reads CASGEIDLGVYTF. CDR3 in DNA: TGTGCCAGCGGGGAAATCGATCTTGGTGTCTACACCTTC. Supplemented by reference TRBV9 and TRBJ1-2, the full variable domain reads DSGVTQTPKHLITATGQRVTLRCSPRSGDLSVYWYQQSLDQGLQFLIQYYNGEERAKGNILERFSAQQFPDLHSELNLSSLELGDSALYFCASGEIDLGVYTFGSGTRLTVV.

A note on this clonotype: This likely comes from a read error, as the CDR3 has no conserved phenylalanine or tryptophan at its end. No DNA is shown, since the ends of the CDR3 on it are uncertain; the CDR3 is the one TCRdb lists. This sequence joins TRBV7-3 and TRBJ2-1; TRBD2 is the table's D call and was not checked against the DNA. From its first to its last residue, the CDR3 has 15 amino acids. Germline-derived CDR1 and CDR2 are SGHTA and FQGTGA. This CDR3 reads CASSLIAGGYNEQLL.

This chain links TRBV6-2 or TRBV6-3 with TRBJ1-1; TRBD1 matches 10 bases. CDR1 and CDR2 (germline): MNHEY, SVGEGT. With 0 bases clipped from V and 3 bases from J, the junction kept 10 bases outside the gene matches. The CDR3 extends over 18 amino acids. The CDR3 reads CASSYSPGQGLWYTEAFF. CDR3 bases: TGTGCCAGCAGTTACTCGCCGGGACAGGGGTTGTGGTACACTGAAGCTTTCTTT.

The chain uses TRBV12-5 and TRBJ2-1, with D perhaps TRBD1 (5 bases). The CDR3 spans 15 residues. Germline-derived CDR1 and CDR2 are LGHNT and FRNRAP. Trimming shortened V by 2 bases and J by 8 bases, and 16 bases separated the two germline ends. The CDR3 reads CASGLSGSGFDEQFF. In DNA form, the CDR3 reads TGTGCTAGTGGTTTGTCCGGGTCAGGGTTTGATGAGCAGTTCTTC.

This clonotype has only a few counts. The chain recombines TRBV6-2 or TRBV6-3 with TRBJ1-2; 8 bases agree with TRBD1. This CDR3 has 15 residues. Germline V CDR1 and CDR2: MNHEY, SVGEGT. Unmatched junction bases numbered 9, after V lost 2 bases and J lost 7 bases. Written as DNA, the CDR3 is TGTGCCAGCAGTTACGCCCCAAGGACAGGGAGTGGCTACACCTTC. Its protein product is CASSYAPRTGSGYTF.

This clonotype appeared a few times. The chain couples TRBV10-3 to TRBJ2-3, with D unclear. The germline CDR1 and CDR2 sequences are ENHRY and SYGVKD. The CDR3 runs to 15 residues. Trimming stripped 0 bases from V and 3 bases from J, with 10 bases between. CDR3 bases: TGTGCCATCAGTGAGTCGGGATTAGGGACAGATACGCAGTATTTT. Translated: CAISESGLGTDTQYF.

Points on this clonotype: It is likely a read error, because the conserved phenylalanine at the end of the CDR3 is missing. The DNA is omitted, as the CDR3 cannot be located on it reliably, and the CDR3 follows TCRdb's listing. V is TRBV19 and J is TRBJ2-1; no DNA check was done on the table's D call, TRBD1. With termini counted, the CDR3 has 16 amino acids. Germline V gives CDR1 LNHDA, CDR2 SQIVND (reference sequence). CDR3 region: CASIPSTGGPYNEQLL.

V and J are TRBV6-2 or TRBV6-3 and TRBJ1-1; D is unresolved. The germline V and J ends were trimmed by 2 bases and 9 bases, with 13 bases remaining between them. The germline V gene encodes CDR1 MNHEY and CDR2 SVGEGT. The CDR3 is 13 residues long. The CDR3 region is CASSYQPEWQAFF. The CDR3 bases are TGTGCCAGCAGTTACCAACCCGAGTGGCAAGCTTTCTTT.

Note on this clonotype: This sequence may be a read error, since a much larger clone differs from it by one base. The chain joins TRBV11-2 to TRBJ1-5; 7 nucleotides agree with TRBD1. The CDR3 covers 15 residues. CDR1 and CDR2 (germline): SGHAT, FQNNGV. CDR3 sequence (DNA): TGTGCCAGCAGCTTAGAAACAGGGGAAGGGCGGCCCCCGCATTTT. It yields the protein CASSLETGEGRPPHF.

This clonotype was counted a few times. The chain couples TRBV9 to TRBJ2-1; the D gene is possibly TRBD1 (5 bases). Germline lookup yields CDR1 SGDLS and CDR2 YYNGEE. The CDR3 spans 11 residues. The V end lost 4 bases, the J end lost 10 bases, and 9 bases lay between the germline ends. CDR3 nucleotides: TGTGCCAGCAGCAACCGACAGGAGCAGTTCTTC. This translates into CASSNRQEQFF. The full variable domain, completed using reference TRBV9 and TRBJ2-1, is DSGVTQTPKHLITATGQRVTLRCSPRSGDLSVYWYQQSLDQGLQFLIQYYNGEERAKGNILERFSAQQFPDLHSELNLSSLELGDSALYFCASSNRQEQFFGPGTRLTVL.

As for this clonotype: One base away lies a much larger clone, so this may be a sequencing read error. The missing conserved phenylalanine or tryptophan at the end of this CDR3 makes a read error likely. The J gene is TRBJ2-7, the V gene TRBV7-2, with D possibly called TRBD1 or TRBD2 (5 bases each). V lost 5 bases, J lost 3 bases, and 14 bases lay in between. CDR1 SGHTA and CDR2 FQGNSA come from the germline V gene. The CDR3 is 14 amino acids. CDR3 residues: CASSTWDGDYEQYL. The CDR3 region has the DNA TGTGCCAGCAGCACGTGGGACGGAGACTACGAGCAGTACTTA.

Comment on this clonotype: This likely comes from a read error, as the CDR3 has no conserved phenylalanine or tryptophan at its end. The chain has TRBV5-4 and TRBJ1-2; 10 nucleotides line up with TRBD1. The CDR3 is 16 residues long. CDR1 and CDR2 from the germline V gene are SGHNT and YYREEE (reference sequence). Trimming took 4 bases from V and 4 from J; bases not matched to a gene: 10. The CDR3 sequence is CASSPGTGVMSYGYTL. Here the CDR3 DNA reads TGTGCCAGCAGCCCGGGGACAGGGGTTATGAGCTATGGCTACACCTTA.

The chain links TRBV30 to TRBJ1-5, with TRBD1 identical over 9 bases. Germline values: CDR1 GTSNPN, CDR2 SVGIG (reference sequence). Trimming at V came to 2 bases and at J to 7 bases, leaving 15 bases not matched to a gene. The CDR3 is 17 residues long. The CDR3 DNA reads TGTGCCTGGAGTATACCATCACCGGGGGACAGGGTACAGCCCCAGCATTTT. This gives the protein CAWSIPSPGDRVQPQHF. The variable domain in full, with the rest retrieved from reference TRBV30 and TRBJ1-5, is SQTIHQWPATLVQPVGSPLSLECTVEGTSNPNLYWYRQAAGRGLQLLFYSVGIGQISSEVPQNLSASRPQDRQFILSSKKLLLSDSGFYLCAWSIPSPGDRVQPQHFGDGTRLSIL.

This clonotype appeared a few times. The CDR3 bases are TGTGCCAGCAGCCCCCAGCGGACAACTCTGGGGGCTTTCTTT. It yields the protein CASSPQRTTLGAFF. The rearrangement joins TRBV7-8 to TRBJ1-1; maybe TRBD1 (5 bases). Germline V lookup: CDR1 SGHVS, CDR2 FQNEAQ. The V and J ends lost 5 bases and 11 bases respectively, with 21 bases between them. The CDR3 has 14 residues. Drawing the rest from reference TRBV7-8 and TRBJ1-1, the complete variable domain is GAGVSQSPRYKVAKRGQDVALRCDPISGHVSLFWYQQALGQGPEFLTYFQNEAQLDKSGLPSDRFFAERPEGSVSTLKIQRTQQEDSAVYLCASSPQRTTLGAFFGQGTRLTVV.

This chain uses TRBV15 with TRBJ1-6; D uncertain. The germline V gene has CDR1 LNHNV and CDR2 YYDKDF (reference sequence). CDR3 length equals 14 residues. Trimming shortened V by 0 bases and J by 6 bases, and 6 bases separated the two germline ends. CDR3 nucleotides: TGTGCCACCAGCAGAGATCGTTTTAATTCACCCCTCCACTTT. This sequence encodes CATSRDRFNSPLHF.

This clonotype was found a few times. The chain links TRBV7-6 to TRBJ2-2; TRBD2 matches 7 bases. Germline CDR1 reads SGHVS; CDR2 reads FNYEAQ. V lost 4 bases, J lost 0 bases, and 5 bases stayed unmatched. This CDR3 comprises 16 residues. DNA of the CDR3: TGTGCCAGCAGCTGGGCGGCGGGGGCGAACACCGGGGAGCTGTTTTTT. It translates to CASSWAAGANTGELFF.

The table lists this clonotype with a few counts. This rearrangement joins TRBV7-2 to TRBJ1-4, with 9 positions matching TRBD1. Germline trimming cut 1 base from V and 2 bases from J; bases unmatched to any gene: 8. The V gene's germline CDR1 is SGHTA and CDR2 FQGNSA. CDR3 length: 18 amino acids. CDR3 residues: CASSLEGQGRLTNEKLFF. Here the CDR3 DNA reads TGTGCCAGCAGCTTAGAGGGACAGGGACGTTTGACTAATGAAAAACTGTTTTTT.

Details on this clonotype: A junction boundary mismatches the germline segment, possibly from a read error. V usage is TRBV12-3 or TRBV12-4 and J usage is TRBJ2-7; D is unclear. The length of the CDR3 is 12 residues. The CDR3 spells CASTSVGYEKYF. Written as DNA, the CDR3 is TGTGCCAGCACCTCGGTGGGCTACGAGAAGTACTTC.

This clonotype was recorded only once. Being one base from a much bigger clone, this may be a read error. The conserved final phenylalanine or tryptophan is absent from the CDR3, which likely points to a read error. This chain uses TRBV28 with TRBJ1-6; D remains unclear. The CDR3 runs to 14 residues. The ends were cut back, 4 bases at V and 5 bases at J, with 9 bases in the middle. CDR1 and CDR2 (germline): MDHEN, SYDVKM. CDR3 sequence (DNA): TGTGCCAGCAGTTCCCAGACGAATAATTCACCCCTCCACTGT. This gives the protein CASSSQTNNSPLHC.

This clonotype was counted at least ten times. The chain uses TRBV29-1 and TRBJ1-5; 9 nucleotides agree with TRBD1. The CDR3 is 14 residues long. Trimming removed 0 bases from V and 4 bases from J; junction bases left unmatched: 1. CDR1 and CDR2 (germline): SQVTM, ANQGSEA. CDR3 nucleotides: TGCAGCGTTGAAGAGACAGGGGGGAATCAGCCCCAGCATTTT. Amino acids: CSVEETGGNQPQHF. The variable domain in full, completed from reference TRBV29-1 and TRBJ1-5, reads SAVISQKPSRDICQRGTSLTIQCQVDSQVTMMFWYRQQPGQSLTLIATANQGSEATYESGFVIDKFPISRPNLTFSTLTVSNMSPEDSSIYLCSVEETGGNQPQHFGDGTRLSIL.

The rearrangement joins TRBV7-9 to TRBJ1-3; 9 positions agree with TRBD1. Germline V gives CDR1 SEHNR, CDR2 FQNEAQ (reference sequence). Unmatched junction bases numbered 8, after V lost 5 bases and J lost 3 bases. The CDR3 runs to 16 residues. As DNA, the CDR3 is TGTGCCAGCAGCGCACAACAGGGGGCTTTTGGAAACACCATATATTTT. Protein: CASSAQQGAFGNTIYF.

Note on this clonotype: One end of the junction varies from germline; a read error may be responsible. V and J are TRBV6-8 and TRBJ2-7, with 8 nucleotides matching TRBD1. This CDR3 spans 14 amino acids. Looked up from germline, CDR1 is MNHGY and CDR2 is SAAAGT. In DNA, the CDR3 is TGTGCCAGCAGTCTACAGGGGGGTCCCTACGCGCAGTACTTC. It is translated as CASSLQGGPYAQYF.